Below are 23 T cell receptor beta chains sequenced from a single sample in a study of shared clonotypes between healthy human individuals. The protocol was immunoSEQ multiplex PCR, while the TCRdb copy is restricted to in-frame clones and leaves out a portion. The table includes roughly 500,000 clones, 70% to 85% detected once. The sample was PBMCs. The receptors originated from a woman aged 40 to 55 in good health. Some clones in this sample may be carry-over from other donors' samples.

The V gene is TRBV7-9, the J gene TRBJ1-3; D unresolved. The V end lost 6 bases, the J end lost 4 bases, and 10 bases lay between the germline ends. Germline assignment: CDR1 SEHNR and CDR2 FQNEAQ (reference sequence). This CDR3 contains 13 residues. The CDR3 DNA reads TGTGCCAGCAGTCAAAATCTAGGAAACACCATATATTTT. Protein: CASSQNLGNTIYF. The full variable domain, in which reference TRBV7-9 and TRBJ1-3 provide the parts outside the CDR3, is DTGVSQNPRHKITKRGQNVTFRCDPISEHNRLYWYRQTLGQGPEFLTYFQNEAQLEKSRLLSDRFSAERPKGSFSTLEIQRTEQGDSAMYLCASSQNLGNTIYFGEGSWLTVV.

The chain joins TRBV7-8 to TRBJ2-7; 11 nucleotides match TRBD1. V lost 5 bases and J lost 4; bases outside the gene matches: 4. In germline, CDR1 is SGHVS, CDR2 FQNEAQ. This CDR3 has 14 residues. CDR3 residues: CASSLGQGGYEQYF. Here the CDR3 DNA reads TGTGCCAGCAGCCTGGGACAGGGGGGATACGAGCAGTACTTC.

This clone has only a few counts. This chain uses TRBV30 with TRBJ1-2; D call uncertain. The germline V gene has CDR1 GTSNPN and CDR2 SVGIG (reference sequence). V lost 3 bases, J lost 7 bases, and 12 bases lay in between. This CDR3 is built from 12 residues. As DNA, the CDR3 is TGTGCCTGGAGCGCATCGGTCGGTGGCTACACCTTC. Protein product: CAWSASVGGYTF.

The chain couples TRBV9 to TRBJ2-3, with a weak D call TRBD2 (5 bases). The CDR3 extends over 15 amino acids. V shed 0 bases and J shed 2 bases, with 10 bases lying between them. Germline values: CDR1 SGDLS, CDR2 YYNGEE. This CDR3 is CASSVGGSPTDTQYF. The CDR3 DNA is TGTGCCAGCAGCGTAGGTGGGAGCCCCACAGATACGCAGTATTTT. The full variable domain, rest sourced from reference TRBV9 and TRBJ2-3, is DSGVTQTPKHLITATGQRVTLRCSPRSGDLSVYWYQQSLDQGLQFLIQYYNGEERAKGNILERFSAQQFPDLHSELNLSSLELGDSALYFCASSVGGSPTDTQYFGPGTRLTVL.

The chain couples TRBV25-1 to TRBJ2-2; 7 bases align to TRBD2. The trim removed 4 bases at V and 4 bases at J, leaving 3 bases unmatched. This CDR3 contains 14 residues. The V gene's germline CDR1 is MGHDK and CDR2 SYGVNS. The CDR3 coding sequence is TGTGCCAGCAGTGCAGCGGGACCCACCGGGGAGCTGTTTTTT. Translation: CASSAAGPTGELFF.

This clone was observed once. V usage is TRBV28 and J usage is TRBJ2-7; possibly TRBD2 for D (6 bases). Germline values: CDR1 MDHEN, CDR2 SYDVKM. The CDR3 has 16 amino acids. The V and J ends lost 4 bases and 0 bases respectively, with 16 bases between them. CDR3 DNA sequence: TGTGCCAGCAGTTCGACCGGGACTCCAAGCTCCTACGAGCAGTACTTC. Translation gives CASSSTGTPSSYEQYF.

The genes are TRBV2 and TRBJ2-3; TRBD2 aligns across 7 bases. With 4 bases clipped from V and 1 base from J, the junction kept 8 bases outside the gene matches. Germline CDR1 SNHLY, CDR2 FYNNEI. This CDR3 contains 16 residues. The CDR3 DNA follows: TGTGCCAGCAGTGCGGGAGGCGGGAGAGGCACAGATACGCAGTATTTT. Amino acid sequence: CASSAGGGRGTDTQYF.

In DNA form, the CDR3 reads TGTGCCAGCAGTGGGACAGGGCGGAACACCGGGGAGCTGTTTTTT. This codes for CASSGTGRNTGELFF. The chain uses TRBV2 and TRBJ2-2; 8 nucleotides match TRBD1. Trimming at V came to 4 bases and at J to 1 base, leaving 2 bases not matched to a gene. Germline CDR1 is SNHLY and CDR2 is FYNNEI. CDR3 length: 15 amino acids.

The count of this clone is one. This chain links TRBV15 with TRBJ2-1; 9 nucleotides align to TRBD2. J gave up 7 bases and V 3 bases, and 10 bases lay outside the gene matches. CDR1 is LNHNV, CDR2 YYDKDF, per germline (reference sequence). The CDR3 runs 16 residues. The CDR3: CATSSGGLAGSNEQFF. In nucleotides, the CDR3 is TGTGCCACCAGCAGCGGGGGGCTAGCGGGATCAAATGAGCAGTTCTTC.

This clone has ten or more counts. V is TRBV6-1 and J is TRBJ2-6; unclear D gene. This CDR3 has 16 residues. The germline gives CDR1 MNHNS, CDR2 SASEGT. The V gene lost 2 bases and the J gene lost 0 bases, with 8 bases spanning the gap. In nucleotides, the CDR3 is TGTGCCAGCAGTGAAAGACCGAACTCTGGGGCCAACGTCCTGACTTTC. Amino acids: CASSERPNSGANVLTF.

The rearrangement uses TRBV2 and TRBJ2-3; tentative D call: TRBD2 (6 bases). The germline V gene has CDR1 SNHLY and CDR2 FYNNEI. V was cut by 6 bases and J by 2 bases, with 12 bases left in between. There are 14 residues in the CDR3. The CDR3 sequence: CASRKPGVTDTQYF. The CDR3 DNA sequence: TGTGCCAGCAGGAAACCGGGAGTCACAGATACGCAGTATTTT.

This clone was counted only a few times. The gene calls are TRBV2 and TRBJ2-7, with TRBD1 as a possible D gene (6 bases). CDR3 length equals 18 residues. Germline lookup yields CDR1 SNHLY and CDR2 FYNNEI. The V gene lost 2 bases and the J gene lost 1 base, with 21 bases spanning the gap. DNA of the CDR3: TGTGCCAGCAGTGAAACTCCTCGCCCCCTCGACAGGTCCTACGAGCAGTACTTC. Encoded protein: CASSETPRPLDRSYEQYF. The variable domain in full, with the rest retrieved from reference TRBV2 and TRBJ2-7, is EPEVTQTPSHQVTQMGQEVILRCVPISNHLYFYWYRQILGQKVEFLVSFYNNEISEKSEIFDDQFSVERPDGSNFTLKIRSTKLEDSAMYFCASSETPRPLDRSYEQYFGPGTRLTVT.

The table lists this clone with a count of one. The chain carries TRBV12-5 and TRBJ2-3, with D possibly TRBD1 on 6 matching bases. Germline loops: CDR1 LGHNT, CDR2 FRNRAP. V was cut by 3 bases and J by 2 bases, with 15 bases left in between. The length of the CDR3 is 16 residues. The CDR3 nucleotides are TGTGCTAGTGGTTTAGGTTTGGGGGCGCCCACAGATACGCAGTATTTT. The encoded protein is CASGLGLGAPTDTQYF. The variable domain in full, with the rest retrieved from reference TRBV12-5 and TRBJ2-3, is DARVTQTPRHKVTEMGQEVTMRCQPILGHNTVFWYRQTMMQGLELLAYFRNRAPLDDSGMPKDRFSAEMPDATLATLKIQPSEPRDSAVYFCASGLGLGAPTDTQYFGPGTRLTVL.

The V gene is TRBV28, the J gene TRBJ2-3, with TRBD2 matching 11 bases. CDR3 length equals 16 residues. CDR1 MDHEN and CDR2 SYDVKM come from the germline V gene. The junction had 13 bases not matched to a gene; V was cut back by 7 bases and J by 7 bases. The CDR3, as DNA: TGTGCCAGCAACCTAGGACTAGCGGGCCCACCACATACGCAGTATTTT. Its translation: CASNLGLAGPPHTQYF.

V gene TRBV11-2 combines with J gene TRBJ1-1; TRBD1 might be the D (6 bases). CDR3 length: 17 amino acids. Trimming took off 4 bases at V and 1 base at J, with 19 bases between the two ends. Germline assignment: CDR1 SGHAT and CDR2 FQNNGV. Here the CDR3 DNA reads TGTGCCAGCAGCTCCATGGACAGTTATCGCAAGAACACTGAAGCTTTCTTT. It is translated as CASSSMDSYRKNTEAFF.

This clone was seen a handful of times. CDR3 loop: CASSLGSGAEAFF. CDR3 sequence (DNA): TGTGCCAGCAGCTTAGGGAGCGGGGCCGAAGCTTTCTTT. This sequence joins TRBV7-3 and TRBJ1-1; possible D gene TRBD1, 5 bases. V gave up 2 bases and J gave up 8 bases, with 12 bases separating them. The CDR3 length is 13 residues. The V gene's germline CDR1 is SGHTA and CDR2 FQGTGA.

The gene calls are TRBV6-1 and TRBJ1-6, with D maybe TRBD1 (6 bases). Per the germline V gene, CDR1 is MNHNS and CDR2 is SASEGT. The CDR3 is 15 residues long. V lost 2 bases and J 5 bases, leaving 10 bases between the germline ends. This CDR3 is CASSERTADNSPLHF. The CDR3 bases are TGTGCCAGCAGTGAAAGGACAGCCGATAATTCACCCCTCCACTTT.

About this clone: The sample carries other DNA sequences with the same CDR3. The V and J genes are TRBV28 and TRBJ1-5, with D hard to call. The V end lost 9 bases, the J end lost 1 base, and 7 bases lay between the germline ends. The V gene's germline CDR1 is MDHEN and CDR2 SYDVKM. The CDR3 sequence is 12 residues long. The CDR3 is CASKGSNQPQHF. The CDR3 bases are TGTGCCAGTAAAGGGAGCAATCAGCCCCAGCATTTT.

The chain joins TRBV7-2 to TRBJ2-2; 10 bases fit TRBD2. Germline values: CDR1 SGHTA, CDR2 FQGNSA. Trimming cost V 5 bases and J 5 bases; bases outside gene matches: 11. This CDR3 comprises 17 residues. This CDR3 is CASSRGPGLAATGELFF. The CDR3 region has the DNA TGTGCCAGCAGCCGCGGCCCCGGACTAGCGGCTACCGGGGAGCTGTTTTTT.

This clone was recorded a few times. The chain links TRBV11-3 to TRBJ2-3; TRBD2 matches 14 bases. The CDR3 sequence is 16 residues long. Germline V lookup: CDR1 SGHNT, CDR2 YENEEA. Trimming at V came to 5 bases and at J to 3 bases, leaving 4 bases not matched to a gene. Here the CDR3 DNA reads TGTGCCAGCAGCACCGGGACTAGCGGGAGAACAGATACGCAGTATTTT. Protein product: CASSTGTSGRTDTQYF.

This clone was recorded once. The chain couples TRBV19 to TRBJ2-4, with D possibly matching TRBD1 (5 bases). Germline V gene lookup returns CDR1 LNHDA and CDR2 SQIVND (reference sequence). V dropped 10 bases and J dropped 0 bases, with 10 bases sitting between them. The CDR3 totals 13 residues. The CDR3 bases are TGTGCCACCTTGGGGCTAGCCAAAAACATTCAGTACTTC. As protein: CATLGLAKNIQYF. Variable domain in full (rest from reference TRBV19 and TRBJ2-4): DGGITQSPKYLFRKEGQNVTLSCEQNLNHDAMYWYRQDPGQGLRLIYYSQIVNDFQKGDIAEGYSVSREKKESFPLTVTSAQKNPTAFYLCATLGLAKNIQYFGAGTRLSVL.

As DNA, the CDR3 is TGTGCCAGCAGTGTCGGGCAGGGTGACTACGAGCAGTACTTC. It codes for CASSVGQGDYEQYF. The rearrangement joins TRBV6-1 to TRBJ2-7, with D perhaps TRBD1 (5 bases). This CDR3 has 14 amino acids. The V end lost 4 bases, the J end lost 3 bases, and 13 bases lay between the germline ends. Germline V gene lookup returns CDR1 MNHNS and CDR2 SASEGT.

The chain recombines TRBV7-9 with TRBJ1-1; D gene ambiguous. Germline V lookup: CDR1 SEHNR, CDR2 FQNEAQ (reference sequence). The V end was cut by 2 bases, the J end by 1 base, with 17 bases between. CDR3 length: 17 amino acids. CDR3 bases: TGTGCCAGCAGCTTACTCGGCAAAGGGTCGAGGAACACTGAAGCTTTCTTT. As protein: CASSLLGKGSRNTEAFF.